This paragraph reports one T cell receptor (beta chain). Method: immunoSEQ multiplex PCR; TCRdb's copy keeps in-frame clones and lacks some. The sample carries 40,000 to 60,000 clones, roughly nine tenths recorded once. The sample belongs to a study of OX40 agonist ivuxolimab in advanced cancers. The sequencing here drew on CD4+ or CD8+ T cells sorted from blood, taken in a trial of the OX40 agonist ivuxolimab. The sequence came from an adult with an advanced solid tumor such as melanoma, head and neck, liver or kidney cancer.

CDR3: CASSPRTSRSTDTQYF. The CDR3 DNA is TGTGCCAGCAGCCCGCGGACTAGCAGAAGCACAGATACGCAGTATTTT. The chain uses TRBV11-2 and TRBJ2-3; 8 positions agree with TRBD2. The CDR3 covers 16 residues. V was clipped by 5 bases and J by 0 bases; unmatched bases: 7. Per germline, CDR1 SGHAT and CDR2 FQNNGV.